The 29 T cell receptor beta chains listed next were all sequenced from one sample in a study of OX40 agonist ivuxolimab in advanced cancers. This table comes from immunoSEQ multiplex PCR, and its TCRdb copy is limited to in-frame clones, with some not included. Of about 60,000 clones in the sample, around 90% were seen once. This specimen was CD4+ or CD8+ T cells sorted from blood, taken in a trial of the OX40 agonist ivuxolimab. The receptor set was obtained from an adult with an advanced solid tumor such as melanoma, head and neck, liver or kidney cancer.

J is TRBJ2-7 and V is TRBV7-2, with TRBD1 matching over 7 bases. The ends lost 6 bases at V and 3 bases at J; junction bases unmatched: 14. This CDR3 is built from 16 residues. Looked up from germline, CDR1 is SGHTA and CDR2 is FQGNSA. The CDR3 here is CASSSPAPGQNYEQYF. The CDR3 bases are TGTGCCAGCAGTTCACCTGCTCCGGGACAGAACTACGAGCAGTACTTC.

This rearrangement joins TRBV9 to TRBJ1-3; 8 nucleotides align to TRBD1. The CDR3 sequence is 14 residues long. From germline, CDR1 is SGDLS and CDR2 YYNGEE. J gave up 7 bases and V 3 bases, and 6 bases lay outside the gene matches. The CDR3 DNA reads as TGTGCCAGCAGCGAGACAGGGGTCGACAACACCATATATTTT. As protein: CASSETGVDNTIYF. The full variable domain, with the rest looked up from reference TRBV9 and TRBJ1-3, is DSGVTQTPKHLITATGQRVTLRCSPRSGDLSVYWYQQSLDQGLQFLIQYYNGEERAKGNILERFSAQQFPDLHSELNLSSLELGDSALYFCASSETGVDNTIYFGEGSWLTVV.

The chain is built from TRBV4-3 and TRBJ2-1, with 13 bases lining up with TRBD2. V was clipped by 4 bases and J by 10 bases; unmatched bases: 16. This CDR3 has 18 residues. Germline CDR1 LGHNA, CDR2 YSLEER. The CDR3 reads CASSPGTSGDNYNGEQFF. In DNA form, the CDR3 reads TGCGCCAGCAGCCCTGGGACTAGCGGGGACAATTACAATGGGGAGCAGTTCTTC.

The chain is built from TRBV6-5 and TRBJ2-7, with D maybe TRBD2 (5 bases). V was cut by 4 bases and J by 1 base, with 8 bases left in between. Germline-derived CDR1 and CDR2 are MNHEY and SVGAGI. This CDR3 is 13 amino acids long. CDR3 loop: CASSFGESYEQYF. The CDR3, as DNA: TGTGCCAGCAGTTTCGGGGAATCCTACGAGCAGTACTTC.

This chain connects TRBV5-4 to TRBJ1-1, with D possibly being TRBD1 (6 bases). The CDR3 length is 15 residues. CDR1 and CDR2 from the germline V gene are SGHNT and YYREEE (reference sequence). The V and J ends lost 4 bases and 4 bases respectively, with 17 bases between them. This CDR3 reads CASSQEEGGGTEAFF. CDR3 sequence (DNA): TGTGCCAGCAGCCAAGAGGAAGGGGGGGGCACTGAAGCTTTCTTT. Using reference TRBV5-4 and TRBJ1-1 for the parts outside the CDR3, the full variable domain is ETGVTQSPTHLIKTRGQQVTLRCSSQSGHNTVSWYQQALGQGPQFIFQYYREEENGRGNFPPRFSGLQFPNYSSELNVNALELDDSALYLCASSQEEGGGTEAFFGQGTRLTVV.

The chain uses TRBV4-1 and TRBJ2-5; TRBD2 is a possible D gene (6 bases). Germline values: CDR1 MGHRA, CDR2 YSYEKL. Trimming pared 4 bases from V and 4 bases from J, leaving 16 bases between. The CDR3 runs to 15 residues. The chain's CDR3 is CASSPNQFGGETQYF. The CDR3 DNA sequence: TGCGCCAGCAGCCCAAACCAGTTCGGGGGAGAGACCCAGTACTTC.

This chain joins TRBV9 and TRBJ2-1; D is possibly TRBD2 (5 bases). The germline CDR1 and CDR2 sequences are SGDLS and YYNGEE. The V and J ends lost 0 bases and 6 bases respectively, with 13 bases between them. The CDR3 loop spans 15 amino acids. CDR3 bases: TGTGCCAGCAGCGTAGATGTGGGAGTTGGCAATGAGCAGTTCTTC. This translates into CASSVDVGVGNEQFF. Full variable domain (outside the CDR3, taken from reference TRBV9 and TRBJ2-1): DSGVTQTPKHLITATGQRVTLRCSPRSGDLSVYWYQQSLDQGLQFLIQYYNGEERAKGNILERFSAQQFPDLHSELNLSSLELGDSALYFCASSVDVGVGNEQFFGPGTRLTVL.

J is TRBJ2-2 and V is TRBV5-1; perhaps TRBD1 as D (6 bases). The CDR3 is 14 residues long. Germline CDR1 SGHRS, CDR2 YFSETQ. The V gene lost 9 bases and the J gene lost 2 bases, with 14 bases spanning the gap. The CDR3 region is CATHRDTNTGELFF. The DNA for the CDR3 is TGCGCCACTCACAGGGATACAAACACCGGGGAGCTGTTTTTT.

This chain connects TRBV6-6 to TRBJ2-7, with TRBD1 matching over 9 bases. Germline CDR1 reads MNHNY; CDR2 reads SVGAGI (reference sequence). The CDR3 is 15 residues long. The ends lost 2 bases at V and 2 bases at J; junction bases unmatched: 4. CDR3 region: CASSYTGTGTYEQYF. The CDR3 nucleotides are TGTGCCAGCAGTTACACCGGGACAGGGACCTACGAGCAGTACTTC.

The chain has TRBV5-4 and TRBJ2-2; D gene uncertain. With 3 bases removed from V and 3 bases from J, the gap between germline ends came to 3 bases. CDR3 length: 12 residues. From germline, CDR1 is SGHNT and CDR2 YYREEE (reference sequence). The CDR3 sequence: CASSSHTGELFF. For the CDR3, the DNA is TGTGCCAGCAGCTCCCACACCGGGGAGCTGTTTTTT.

The chain links TRBV4-1 to TRBJ2-1; 7 bases are a match to TRBD1. The CDR3 is made up of 16 amino acids. Germline-derived CDR1 and CDR2 are MGHRA and YSYEKL. V lost 0 bases and J lost 2; bases outside the gene matches: 4. The CDR3 spells CASSQDDRETYNEQFF. The DNA of the CDR3 is TGCGCCAGCAGCCAAGATGACAGGGAAACCTACAATGAGCAGTTCTTC.

The CDR3 reads CASSFRNTEAFF. CDR3 bases: TGTGCCAGCAGCTTCCGGAACACTGAAGCTTTCTTT. J is TRBJ1-1 and V is TRBV11-3; no reliable D call. V was clipped by 3 bases and J by 1 base, with 3 bases between them. The CDR3 runs to 12 residues. Germline V gives CDR1 SGHNT, CDR2 YENEEA.

The chain joins TRBV4-1 to TRBJ2-3; TRBD2 matches at 8 bases. V was pared by 1 base and J by 4 bases, with 4 bases of the junction left unmatched. Looked up from germline, CDR1 is MGHRA and CDR2 is YSYEKL. The CDR3 consists of 15 residues. Written as DNA, the CDR3 is TGCGCCAGCAGCCAAGCCCTAGCGGGTGCAGATACGCAGTATTTT. Its translation is CASSQALAGADTQYF.

CDR3 sequence: CSVDFVDGQFF. The CDR3 DNA follows: TGCAGCGTTGATTTTGTGGATGGGCAGTTCTTC. The V gene is TRBV29-1, the J gene TRBJ2-1; D is unresolved. The length of the CDR3 is 11 residues. CDR1 and CDR2 (germline): SQVTM, ANQGSEA. Between the trimmed V and J ends, which lost 3 bases and 12 bases, there was a span of 12 bases.

The chain employs TRBV11-3 and TRBJ1-5; 12 bases fit TRBD1. The CDR3 totals 15 residues. Germline V gene data show CDR1 as SGHNT and CDR2 as YENEEA. Trimming at V came to 5 bases and at J to 6 bases, leaving 5 bases not matched to a gene. The CDR3 here is CASSQGTGGPQPQHF. For the CDR3, the DNA is TGTGCCAGCAGCCAAGGGACAGGGGGCCCTCAGCCCCAGCATTTT.

The chain is built from TRBV28 and TRBJ2-7, with unresolved D. Germline V CDR1 and CDR2: MDHEN, SYDVKM. Deletions cut 5 bases from V and 6 bases from J, with 14 bases between. The CDR3 extends over 13 amino acids. The CDR3 protein is CASSPPATVEQYF. CDR3 DNA sequence: TGTGCCAGCAGTCCACCCGCAACGGTCGAGCAGTACTTC. Combining the CDR3 with reference TRBV28 and TRBJ2-7 gives the whole variable domain DVKVTQSSRYLVKRTGEKVFLECVQDMDHENMFWYRQDPGLGLRLIYFSYDVKMKEKGDIPEGYSVSREKKERFSLILESASTNQTSMYLCASSPPATVEQYFGPGTRLTVT.

This clone is a singleton in its sample. The genes are TRBV7-9 and TRBJ2-3, with TRBD2 as a possible D gene (6 bases). CDR3 length equals 14 residues. Germline values: CDR1 SEHNR, CDR2 FQNEAQ (reference sequence). Trimming removed 3 bases from V and 4 bases from J, with 11 bases in between. DNA for the CDR3: TGTGCCAGCAGCTTCCGCGGGACGGCAGATACGCAGTATTTT. Protein sequence: CASSFRGTADTQYF.

The J gene is TRBJ2-7, the V gene TRBV7-8; no clear D gene. This CDR3 spans 11 amino acids. V lost 1 base, J lost 8 bases, and 6 bases lay in between. Germline CDR1 and CDR2: SGHVS and FQNEAQ. The CDR3 sequence is CASSLEAKQYF. The CDR3 nucleotides are TGTGCCAGCAGCTTAGAGGCGAAGCAGTACTTC.

The CDR3 is CASSLGGYSYEQYF. The CDR3 DNA sequence: TGTGCCAGCAGCTTGGGCGGCTACTCCTACGAGCAGTACTTC. This chain links TRBV5-6 with TRBJ2-7; D gene ambiguous. Germline loops: CDR1 SGHDT, CDR2 YYEEEE. This CDR3 is built from 14 residues. Trimming left V 0 bases short and J 0 bases short, with 7 bases between.

This chain links TRBV30 with TRBJ2-7; D is unresolved. Trimming took 5 bases from V and 5 from J, leaving 13 bases between them. There are 12 residues in the CDR3. CDR1 and CDR2 (germline): GTSNPN, SVGIG (reference sequence). The DNA for the CDR3 is TGTGCCTGGGCTCTAGTGGTCGACGAGCAGTACTTC. Protein: CAWALVVDEQYF.

The rearrangement joins TRBV5-1 to TRBJ2-1, with D possibly matching TRBD2 (5 bases). In germline, CDR1 is SGHRS, CDR2 YFSETQ. The V gene lost 0 bases and the J gene lost 0 bases, with 7 bases spanning the gap. The CDR3 length is 15 residues. CDR3 nucleotides: TGCGCCAGCAGCTTGGAAGCGGTCTCCTACAATGAGCAGTTCTTC. Translated: CASSLEAVSYNEQFF.

This clone has just one count. The chain is built from TRBV29-1 and TRBJ2-7; D is unclear. Germline values: CDR1 SQVTM, CDR2 ANQGSEA. CDR3 length: 12 amino acids. Between the trimmed V and J ends, which lost 6 bases and 0 bases, there was a span of 9 bases. CDR3 loop: CSVRQNSYEQYF. CDR3 coding DNA: TGCAGCGTACGACAAAACTCCTACGAGCAGTACTTC.

This clone was seen once. The chain employs TRBV5-1 and TRBJ2-6, with D maybe TRBD1 (5 bases). Germline V gives CDR1 SGHRS, CDR2 YFSETQ. V dropped 6 bases and J dropped 4 bases, with 11 bases sitting between them. This CDR3 is 14 amino acids long. This chain's CDR3 is CASTSGLGANVLTF. The CDR3 DNA is TGCGCCAGCACATCAGGGTTGGGGGCCAACGTCCTGACTTTC.

By its share, this clone is medium-sized. The chain has TRBV4-1 and TRBJ2-3, with D uncertain. Germline V gives CDR1 MGHRA, CDR2 YSYEKL. The CDR3 runs 17 residues. The germline V and J ends were trimmed by 1 base and 0 bases, with 14 bases remaining between them. The DNA of the CDR3 is TGCGCCAGCAGCCAAGCCCGGACGATATCTAGCACAGATACGCAGTATTTT. Protein sequence: CASSQARTISSTDTQYF.

This clone has a single count. The chain combines TRBV5-4 with TRBJ2-2, with unresolved D. The CDR3 sequence is 13 residues long. V lost 4 bases to trimming and J lost 4 bases, with 8 bases between them. Germline assignment: CDR1 SGHNT and CDR2 YYREEE (reference sequence). CDR3 nucleotide sequence: TGTGCCAGCAGCCCCCCCGGCACCGGGGAGCTGTTTTTT. Translation gives CASSPPGTGELFF.

The rearrangement joins TRBV4-3 to TRBJ1-1; D possibly corresponds to TRBD1 (6 bases). Trimming took off 2 bases at V and 5 bases at J, with 12 bases between the two ends. The CDR3 has 14 residues. The germline CDR1 and CDR2 sequences are LGHNA and YSLEER. For the CDR3, the DNA is TGCGCCAGCAGCCAATTAGGGGGTTGGACTGAAGCTTTCTTT. Translated: CASSQLGGWTEAFF.

The chain combines TRBV28 with TRBJ2-7, with a weak D call TRBD1 (6 bases). Germline V lookup: CDR1 MDHEN, CDR2 SYDVKM. This CDR3 comprises 14 residues. V was pared by 6 bases and J by 5 bases, with 17 bases between. CDR3 nucleotides: TGTGCCAGCAGGAGAGACAGGACGATCGACGAGCAGTACTTC. This gives the protein CASRRDRTIDEQYF.

This clone was observed once. The rearrangement uses TRBV18 and TRBJ1-1, with 8 bases fitting TRBD1. The CDR3 spans 13 residues. Germline assignment: CDR1 KGHSH and CDR2 LQKENI. Trimming at V came to 3 bases and at J to 3 bases, leaving 0 bases not matched to a gene. The CDR3 DNA follows: TGTGCCAGCTCACCGGACAGGGACACTGAAGCTTTCTTT. It codes for CASSPDRDTEAFF.

The chain carries TRBV28 and TRBJ1-4; D may be TRBD1 (5 bases). With 6 bases removed from V and 8 bases from J, the gap between germline ends came to 31 bases. The CDR3 sequence is 19 residues long. Germline V gene lookup returns CDR1 MDHEN and CDR2 SYDVKM. CDR3 amino acids: CASSNYGGGEDKRGEKLFF. DNA of the CDR3: TGTGCCAGCAGCAATTACGGCGGGGGGGAGGATAAGCGTGGGGAAAAACTGTTTTTT. Based on the CDR3 plus reference TRBV28 and TRBJ1-4, the full variable domain is DVKVTQSSRYLVKRTGEKVFLECVQDMDHENMFWYRQDPGLGLRLIYFSYDVKMKEKGDIPEGYSVSREKKERFSLILESASTNQTSMYLCASSNYGGGEDKRGEKLFFGSGTQLSVL.